This is a list of T cell receptor beta chains from one sample in a study of spatial heterogeneity in lung cancer. One entry per CDR3 protein results from TCRdb running MiXCR on the 5' RACE reads. The sample has about 94,000 distinct CDR3 sequences, just under 20% seen once. The sequencing used PBMCs, collected at follow-up. Source of these receptors: a male donor with early-stage non-small cell lung cancer. Each CDR3 is given with its conserved first and last residue. A D gene is named only where the DNA matches it firmly. Some rows mark clone size as missing; the rest say once, few, many or name a class of expanded clone.

v_gene: TRBV2
j_gene: TRBJ1-5
abundance: NA
d_gene: NA
CDR3aa: CASSERLGGDGQPQHF
CDR3nt: TGTGCCAGCAGTGAAAGGTTGGGGGGCGACGGTCAGCCCCAGCATTTT

v_gene: TRBV6-5
j_gene: TRBJ1-1
abundance: few
d_gene: NA
CDR3aa: CASRYTGTQNTEAFF
CDR3nt: TGTGCCAGCAGATATACCGGGACACAGAACACTGAAGCTTTCTTT

v_gene: TRBV21-1
j_gene: TRBJ1-5
abundance: many
d_gene: NA
CDR3aa: CASNYIRGRNNQPQHF
CDR3nt: TGTGCCAGCAACTATATCAGGGGCCGGAACAATCAGCCCCAGCATTTT

v_gene: TRBV5-1
j_gene: TRBJ2-7
abundance: few
d_gene: NA
CDR3aa: CASSLRPDPHYEQYF
CDR3nt: TGCGCCAGCAGCTTGAGGCCAGACCCGCACTACGAGCAGTACTTC

v_gene: TRBV5-1
j_gene: TRBJ2-1
abundance: few
d_gene: TRBD2
CDR3aa: CASTYTAGAVNEQFF
CDR3nt: TGCGCCAGCACCTATACAGCGGGAGCAGTCAATGAGCAGTTCTTC

v_gene: TRBV18
j_gene: TRBJ2-5
abundance: few
d_gene: TRBD2
CDR3aa: CASSRDGRAETQYF
CDR3nt: TGTGCCAGCTCACGGGACGGGAGGGCTGAGACCCAGTACTTC

v_gene: TRBV12-3/TRBV12-4
j_gene: TRBJ2-7
abundance: NA
d_gene: NA
CDR3aa: CASSWQGSYEQYF
CDR3nt: TGTGCCAGCAGTTGGCAGGGGTCCTACGAGCAGTACTTC

v_gene: TRBV29-1
j_gene: TRBJ1-5
abundance: few
d_gene: TRBD1
CDR3aa: CSVGTGQQPQHF
CDR3nt: TGCAGCGTTGGGACAGGGCAACAGCCCCAGCATTTT

v_gene: TRBV3-1
j_gene: TRBJ1-5
abundance: few
d_gene: NA
CDR3aa: CASSQDRGGRGQPQHF
CDR3nt: TGTGCCAGCAGCCAAGATAGAGGGGGTCGGGGACAGCCCCAGCATTTT

v_gene: TRBV7-6
j_gene: TRBJ2-5
abundance: many
d_gene: NA
CDR3aa: CASSSGTQSTQYF
CDR3nt: TGTGCCAGCAGCTCCGGGACCCAGTCGACCCAGTACTTC

v_gene: TRBV20-1
j_gene: TRBJ1-5
abundance: NA
d_gene: TRBD1
CDR3aa: CSARGPQGVGQPQHF
CDR3nt: TGCAGTGCTAGAGGACCCCAGGGGGTCGGTCAGCCCCAGCATTTT

v_gene: TRBV20-1
j_gene: TRBJ2-1
abundance: NA
d_gene: NA
CDR3aa: CSARVAARGNEQFF
CDR3nt: TGCAGTGCTAGAGTGGCGGCCCGCGGCAATGAGCAGTTCTTC

v_gene: TRBV10-3
j_gene: TRBJ2-5
abundance: many
d_gene: TRBD1
CDR3aa: CAYSGTGVQETQYF
CDR3nt: TGTGCCTACTCCGGGACAGGGGTTCAAGAGACCCAGTACTTC

v_gene: TRBV29-1
j_gene: TRBJ1-5
abundance: many
d_gene: NA
CDR3aa: CSVGGTNQPQHF
CDR3nt: TGCAGCGTTGGAGGGACCAATCAGCCCCAGCATTTT

v_gene: TRBV23-1
j_gene: TRBJ1-1
abundance: NA
d_gene: NA
CDR3aa: CASSHWRTVTEAFF
CDR3nt: TGCGCCAGCAGTCATTGGAGGACGGTCACTGAAGCTTTCTTT

v_gene: TRBV5-1
j_gene: TRBJ2-3
abundance: few
d_gene: TRBD2
CDR3aa: CASSRTSGGFPSTDTQYF
CDR3nt: TGCGCCAGCAGCAGGACTAGCGGGGGATTCCCTAGCACAGATACGCAGTATTTT

v_gene: TRBV20-1
j_gene: TRBJ2-3
abundance: few
d_gene: NA
CDR3aa: CSARIAISTDTQYF
CDR3nt: TGCAGTGCTAGAATTGCGATTAGCACAGATACGCAGTATTTT

v_gene: TRBV7-2
j_gene: TRBJ2-5
abundance: few
d_gene: NA
CDR3aa: CASSQGLETQYF
CDR3nt: TGTGCCAGCAGCCAAGGTTTAGAGACCCAGTACTTC

v_gene: TRBV2
j_gene: TRBJ2-7
abundance: NA
d_gene: TRBD1
CDR3aa: CASSEGGQGSYEQYF
CDR3nt: TGTGCCAGCAGTGAAGGAGGACAGGGCTCCTACGAGCAGTACTTC

v_gene: TRBV6-2/TRBV6-3
j_gene: TRBJ1-5
abundance: few
d_gene: TRBD1
CDR3aa: CASSPGQGRESNQPQHF
CDR3nt: TGTGCCAGCAGTCCGGGACAGGGAAGGGAAAGCAATCAGCCCCAGCATTTT

v_gene: TRBV4-3
j_gene: TRBJ2-4
abundance: NA
d_gene: NA
CDR3aa: CASSFARGKNIQYF
CDR3nt: TGCGCCAGCTCTTTCGCCCGGGGCAAAAACATTCAGTACTTC

v_gene: TRBV7-8
j_gene: TRBJ1-5
abundance: NA
d_gene: TRBD1
CDR3aa: CASSLTGDQPQHF
CDR3nt: TGTGCCAGCAGCTTAACAGGGGATCAGCCCCAGCATTTT

v_gene: TRBV24-1
j_gene: TRBJ2-1
abundance: NA
d_gene: TRBD2
CDR3aa: CATSDSRLAGTSYNEQFF
CDR3nt: TGTGCCACCAGTGACTCCCGACTAGCGGGTACCTCCTACAATGAGCAGTTCTTC

v_gene: TRBV14
j_gene: TRBJ2-7
abundance: NA
d_gene: NA
CDR3aa: CASSQLQGYYEQYF
CDR3nt: TGTGCCAGCAGCCAATTGCAGGGGTACTACGAGCAGTACTTC

v_gene: TRBV2
j_gene: TRBJ1-2
abundance: NA
d_gene: TRBD1
CDR3aa: CASSARGLKVGYTF
CDR3nt: TGTGCCAGCAGCGCGAGGGGGCTAAAGGTTGGCTACACCTTC

v_gene: TRBV30
j_gene: TRBJ1-1
abundance: NA
d_gene: TRBD1
CDR3aa: CAWSKGAYTEAFF
CDR3nt: TGTGCCTGGAGTAAGGGGGCGTACACTGAAGCTTTCTTT

v_gene: TRBV20-1
j_gene: TRBJ2-2
abundance: many
d_gene: TRBD2
CDR3aa: CSAPSGAGELFF
CDR3nt: TGCAGTGCCCCTAGCGGGGCCGGGGAGCTGTTTTTT

v_gene: TRBV2
j_gene: TRBJ1-5
abundance: NA
d_gene: NA
CDR3aa: CASSEEEDQPQHF
CDR3nt: TGTGCCAGCAGTGAAGAGGAGGATCAGCCCCAGCATTTT

v_gene: TRBV19
j_gene: TRBJ2-2
abundance: few
d_gene: NA
CDR3aa: CASNLKIDTGELFF
CDR3nt: TGTGCCAGTAACCTCAAGATTGACACCGGGGAGCTGTTTTTT

v_gene: TRBV12-3/TRBV12-4
j_gene: TRBJ1-5
abundance: few
d_gene: TRBD1
CDR3aa: CASSLKATGGQHF
CDR3nt: TGTGCCAGCAGTCTCAAAGCTACAGGGGGCCAGCATTTT

v_gene: TRBV27
j_gene: TRBJ1-5
abundance: NA
d_gene: TRBD1
CDR3aa: CASSKTGVWDQPQHF
CDR3nt: TGTGCCAGCAGTAAAACAGGGGTTTGGGATCAGCCCCAGCATTTT

v_gene: TRBV2
j_gene: TRBJ2-5
abundance: NA
d_gene: NA
CDR3aa: CASSAATETQYF
CDR3nt: TGTGCCAGCAGTGCTGCGACTGAGACCCAGTACTTC

v_gene: TRBV7-3
j_gene: TRBJ2-1
abundance: NA
d_gene: TRBD2
CDR3aa: CASSLTSGNYNEQFF
CDR3nt: TGTGCCAGCAGCTTGACTAGCGGGAACTACAATGAGCAGTTCTTC

v_gene: TRBV28
j_gene: TRBJ2-1
abundance: few
d_gene: TRBD2
CDR3aa: CASSSSSGRARNEQFF
CDR3nt: TGTGCCAGCAGTTCCTCTAGCGGGAGGGCCAGAAATGAGCAGTTCTTC

v_gene: TRBV2
j_gene: TRBJ1-2
abundance: many
d_gene: NA
CDR3aa: CASSEDSLKNYGYTF
CDR3nt: TGTGCCAGCAGTGAAGACAGCCTCAAAAACTATGGCTACACCTTC

v_gene: TRBV9
j_gene: TRBJ1-3
abundance: few
d_gene: TRBD1
CDR3aa: CASSPTGQGVSGNTIYF
CDR3nt: TGTGCCAGCAGCCCTACGGGACAGGGGGTCTCTGGAAACACCATATATTTT

v_gene: TRBV7-8
j_gene: TRBJ1-2
abundance: many
d_gene: NA
CDR3aa: CASSLGYTAEYYGYTF
CDR3nt: TGTGCCAGCAGCTTAGGATATACAGCCGAATACTATGGCTACACCTTC